This T cell receptor beta chain was captured by sequencing in a study of cytomegalovirus exposure and HLA in healthy donors (dated by TCRdb to 2016 to 2017). Background for the entire study: According to an earlier analysis of a few hundred of the donors, 150 million to 200 million T cells yielded roughly 110 million unique TCR beta sequences and 276 Gb of sequence data. Roughly 300 gigabases of sequencing data and roughly 90 million unique TCR sequences were included in an early release covering 550 to 650 HLA-typed donors. Among the roughly 380 genotyped donors, approximately 77% belonged to the genetic ancestry cluster associated with self-reported Caucasian donors. The aim of the study was to test whether cataloging public T cell receptors could identify signatures of past pathogen exposure. Using immunosequencing, the study profiled T cell repertoires from fewer than 700 subjects and related those repertoires to cytomegalovirus serostatus. A separate validation cohort of 100 to 150 different subjects was used in addition to the roughly 620-subject first cohort. To predict cytomegalovirus infection status, the study combined high-throughput TCR immunosequencing, statistical association of individual TCRs with disease status, and machine learning. A later analysis re-examined previously published TCR beta repertoires from more than 650 donors and added high-resolution HLA genotyping to investigate patterns of TCR occurrence. Rather than drawing on any new phenotypic data, the later analysis identified candidate immune exposures from TCR beta sequences and the way those sequences occurred across donors. An earlier analysis of approximately 580 of the donors used high-throughput TCR beta sequencing to judge whether each TCR beta V gene segment behaved as functional or pseudogenic. Donor age, sex, ethnicity and CMV serostatus were compiled together with the repertoire data. In a later genetic analysis, genome-wide SNP genotypes for about three fifths of the 666 donors were used, and that subset was treated as a discovery cohort. All discovery cohort repertoires had been generated using a single sequencing platform. HLA typing covered class I and class II loci at four-digit resolution. Typing coverage varied by locus: roughly 629-640 donors for A, B, C, DRB1 and DQB1; about 520 for DQA1; some 610 for DPA1; roughly 470 for DPB1. Five DR-DQ haplotypes were handled as single units for association and clustering, since linkage in the cohort was strong. Among some 410 genotyped donors of the cohort, an average of roughly 240,000 unique TCR beta nucleotide sequences were sequenced per donor, roughly 20% of them non-productive.

In regard to this clone: This clone's antigen is unknown. The record has no base qualities; no much larger clone is one base away.

Results the study describes overall, beyond this receptor: A later genetic analysis reported fewer N-insertions in productive TCRs among donors in an Asian-associated ancestry cluster than the roughly 690-donor mean. The classifier was reported to diagnose cytomegalovirus status with high specificity and sensitivity in both the original cohort and the validation cohort. While some public TCRs were present in many individuals, most TCR sequences turned up only very rarely across donors. Linkage disequilibrium might explain the correlated functional status among segregating V segments, but an unknown experimental factor could not be excluded. Broadly in line with IMGT annotations, most TCR beta V segments showed up in productive rearrangements about 90% or about 30% of the time in an earlier analysis of 587 of the donors. HLA typing was unavailable for some donors at each locus, so association tests used only the typed subset. In a later analysis, HLA-associated TCR beta chains showed more clonal expansion and lower generation probabilities than non-associated chains that were equally common. A later analysis found that most CMV-associated TCR beta chains appeared HLA-restricted, with HLA associations seemingly driven largely by CMV exposure. A cluster of highly shared sequence variants was judged likely to be a technical artifact of the sequencing pipeline. The study listed 164 TCR beta chains as associated with cytomegalovirus. The only immune exposure information available for the cohort was CMV serostatus. A further reported finding was that TCR beta sequences accurately predicted the HLA-A and HLA-B alleles for most subjects in the first cohort. A few of the identified cytomegalovirus-associated TCR beta chains were confirmed in vitro to be specific for cytomegalovirus antigens. V-gene and J-gene trimming of TCR beta chains was associated with a missense DCLRE1C variant in a later genetic analysis, and the association was replicated in an independent cohort. A later analysis reported that several top co-occurrence clusters appeared linked to parvovirus B19, influenza, CMV and Epstein-Barr virus. This cohort had only TCR beta chains sequenced, and the lack of alpha or paired-chain data limited which features could be detected. In a later analysis, TCR association rates were found to vary across HLA loci, with the most associated TCRs seen for DRB1 alleles and the fewest for HLA-C alleles. Because counts were too low, roughly 18 rarely observed V segments, including chromosome 9 orphons, were left out of the earlier analysis of some 640 of the donors. It was suggested by the authors that the approach could potentially be generalized to other disease states and immunological phenotypes. The 87-base-pair reads could not distinguish some IMGT-functional V segments, including TRBV6-2 and TRBV6-3, so those segments were excluded. Specific HLA alleles were associated with 15,000 to 20,000 TCR beta sequences at a false discovery rate of 0.05 in a later analysis. Sequencing depth was assumed to be roughly uniform across donors in the presence/absence analyses, though that assumption may not hold. When HLA alleles, especially DR and DQ, strongly co-occurred, attributing TCR associations to individual alleles was difficult.

The cohort was made up of 500 to 850 healthy bone marrow donors. All cohort members were sampled while nominally healthy, although unrecorded immune exposures were likely present. The donor tested CMV seronegative and was one of the 352 seronegative cohort members. A peripheral blood sample was provided by each donor, and peripheral blood mononuclear cells were used for TCR beta sequencing. The Qiagen DNeasy Blood Extraction Kit was used to extract genomic DNA from the blood cell samples. V is shortened by 4 bases, J by 7 bases, and the region joining them spans 13 bases. The CDR3 goes from the cysteine to the phenylalanine over 12 residues. The entry retains the CDR3 DNA only, 36 bases that are in frame from base 1. CDR1 and CDR2 (SQVTM, ANQGSEA) derive from the germline V gene. The library relied on the immunoSEQ multiplex PCR assay. For the multiplex PCR, a mixture combining 60 forward primers for TCR Vbeta segments and 13 reverse primers for TCR Jbeta segments was used. The CDR3 region of rearranged TCR beta genes was amplified from genomic DNA by a multiplex PCR assay. The amplified TCR beta libraries were sequenced on the Illumina HiSeq System as 87-base-pair reads. Per the authors' processing: Across the roughly 700 repertoires, a later analysis counted some 80 million unique TCR beta chains, roughly 11 million of which were shared by at least two donors. Raw reads were error-corrected and collapsed into unique sequences with a nearest-neighbor algorithm that merged closely related sequences to remove PCR and sequencing errors. Alignment of CDR3 sequences to IMGT reference sequences was used to assign V, D and J gene segments. For a sequence to be retained, at least a six-nucleotide match to both a V gene segment and a J gene segment was required. A rearrangement was called productive if the CDR3 had no stop codons and remained in frame with V and J, and every other rearrangement was called non-productive. Following IMGT convention, CDR3 was defined as the stretch from the second conserved V-encoded cysteine up to the conserved J-encoded phenylalanine. Sequences without an unambiguous match to a single V gene segment were excluded from the earlier analysis of about 640 of the donors. An earlier analysis of a few hundred of the donors called V segments functional above 56.7% productive rearrangements and segregating when the between-donor standard deviation exceeded 5%. To diagnose cytomegalovirus status from the catalog of TCR beta chain sequences, a statistical classification framework was built. In a later analysis, TCR nucleotide sequences were compared against IMGT/GENE-DB human TR gene sequences so that V and J genes could be assigned. Using the TCRdist pipeline, a later analysis assigned CDR3 sequences along with most-parsimonious VDJ recombination scenarios. In a later analysis, each TCR beta chain was defined by its CDR3 amino acid sequence together with its V-gene family, and reads without a unique V-gene family were excluded. In a later analysis, fewer than 650 highly shared, low-generation-probability nucleotide sequences were removed to address suspected cross-contamination and a sequencing artifact. In a later analysis, a clonal expansion index was calculated for each public chain from normalized within-repertoire ranks of inferred template counts. Generation probabilities in a later analysis came from a VDJ recombination model fitted to out-of-frame rearrangements, and those results were checked against IGoR. Hypergeometric tests were used in a later analysis to score TCR-TCR, TCR-HLA and TCR-CMV co-occurrence, with a repertoire-size bias correction applied to the TCR pairs. In a later analysis, false discovery rates were estimated by permuting HLA or CMV assignments 20 times. In a later analysis, co-occurring TCRs were grouped using DBSCAN, with TCRdist sequence similarity added in when clustering inside HLA-allele-positive subsets. For co-occurrence clustering, repertoires with fewer than 30,000 or more than 120,000 public chains were excluded, along with roughly five repertoires with anomalous nucleotide sharing. TCRdb carries this immuneACCESS record with in-frame sequences only. Its versions omit some clonotypes, under half of them owing to an unresolved V gene in the studies checked, with the rest unexplained. Clone size and V and J calls were adopted from that table, with D and trimming inferred from the DNA. Counted in this sample were some 90,000 clones; 70% of them appeared once. Over 2% of the sample is taken by the ten largest.

The TCR comes from a man aged 50-60 years in good health and CMV-seronegative. This receptor chain uses TRBV29-1 and TRBJ1-1; perhaps TRBD1 is the D gene, with 6 bases matching. Sequenced: PBMCs. The sequenced DNA: TGCAGCGTTGGACAGGCGCCCTTTGAAGCTTTCTTT. It specifies CSVGQAPFEAFF.